This TCR beta chain was observed in a study of post-analysis software for immune sequencing data. On the study more broadly: The disease courses spanned relapsing-remitting, secondary progressive and progressive-relapsing forms of multiple sclerosis.

The germline gives CDR1 MNHEY, CDR2 SVGEGT. CDR3 length: 13 residues. V shed 7 bases and J 9 bases; nucleotides not matched to a gene: 7. This clonotype came up a few times. The antigen remains undetermined. Study results and limitations: By F measure, samples from a shared preparation batch strongly co-clustered. Among multiple sclerosis patients, normalized Chao1 diversity was significantly below that of controls. When patients were compared with controls, 4 or 5 TRBV segments were more frequent, TRBV5-6, TRBV5-1 and TRBV20-1 among them.

The TCR beta cDNA libraries contained unique molecular identifiers. Each batch of about 1 to 11 million T cells produced hundreds of thousands of cDNA molecules. Via MiXCR, TCRdb re-called the PCR reads, giving one row per CDR3 protein. The sample consists of almost 700,000 distinct CDR3 sequences, 55% to 60% of them appearing once. The clonotype was recovered from a girl aged 2 to 10 with multiple sclerosis. The chain couples TRBV6-2 or TRBV6-3 to TRBJ2-3; 10 nucleotides match TRBD2. The sample taken for sequencing was blood. This chain's CDR3 is CASTERGGRTQYF. The CDR3 DNA sequence: TGTGCCAGCACCGAGCGGGGGGGCAGGACGCAGTATTTT.